The source of this TCR beta chain is a study of blood T cell repertoires in COVID-19. Study at large: Donors in the United States, Italy and Spain gave samples during acute or convalescent COVID-19.

Authors' processing steps: Amplification with reference gene primers provided the estimates of nucleated cell counts. The data were produced by immunoSEQ multiplex PCR, yet TCRdb's version contains in-frame clones alone and is incomplete. The V and J calls and clone size were taken over from that table, and D and trimming were inferred from the DNA. Seen here are around 150,000 clones, 84% observed once, and the top ten hold roughly 2.3%. This CDR3 has 16 amino acids. Sequences were obtained from peripheral blood. The receptor comes from a man between 65 and 85 years old with acute or convalescent COVID-19. V usage is TRBV12-2 and J usage is TRBJ1-1; TRBD1 was called by the table and not checked on the DNA. TRBV12-2 is a pseudogene. CDR3 sequence reads: CASRSRQGAVMIEAFF. CDR3 DNA sequence: TGTGCAAGTCGCTCAAGACAGGGGGCGGTGATGATTGAAGCTTTCTTT.